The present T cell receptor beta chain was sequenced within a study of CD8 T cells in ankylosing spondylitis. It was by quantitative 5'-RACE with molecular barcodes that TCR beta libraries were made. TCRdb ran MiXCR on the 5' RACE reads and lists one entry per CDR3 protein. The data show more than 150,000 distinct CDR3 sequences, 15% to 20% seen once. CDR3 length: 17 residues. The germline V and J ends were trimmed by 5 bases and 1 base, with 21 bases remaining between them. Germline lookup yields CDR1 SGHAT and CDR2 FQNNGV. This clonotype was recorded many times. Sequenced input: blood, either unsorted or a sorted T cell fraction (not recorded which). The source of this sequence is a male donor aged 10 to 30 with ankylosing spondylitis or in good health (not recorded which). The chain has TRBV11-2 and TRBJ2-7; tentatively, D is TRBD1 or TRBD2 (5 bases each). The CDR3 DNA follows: TGTGCCAGCAGCCTATATCCCTCCGGGACGGGATCCTACGAGCAGTACTTC. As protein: CASSLYPSGTGSYEQYF. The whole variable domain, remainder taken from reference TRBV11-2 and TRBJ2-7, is EAGVAQSPRYKIIEKRQSVAFWCNPISGHATLYWYQQILGQGPKLLIQFQNNGVVDDSQLPKDRFSAERLKGVDSTLKIQPAKLEDSAVYLCASSLYPSGTGSYEQYFGPGTRLTVT.